The sample holds many counts of the clone carrying this T cell receptor beta chain. Regions amplified from RNA transcripts were the TCR beta CDR3 regions. During a first-round RT-PCR of the TCR CDR3, the HTBI primer set was used. One entry per CDR3 protein results from TCRdb running MiXCR on the multiplex PCR reads. Found here are under 350,000 distinct CDR3 sequences, about 20% of them singletons; the top ten hold approximately 49%. This sample was included in a study of T cells in Graves' hyperthyroidism and ophthalmopathy. The overall study: Before treatment of any kind, peripheral blood was taken at initial diagnosis.

The authors deemed Graves' hyperthyroidism stable absent ophthalmopathy progression within 18 months. The authors took PBMCs from 10 ml fresh peripheral blood. Per germline, CDR1 SGHTS and CDR2 YDEGEE. The ends lost 1 base at V and 7 bases at J; junction bases unmatched: 5. The CDR3 is made up of 14 amino acids. This TCR derives from a woman in her forties or fifties with Graves' hyperthyroidism. The chain recombines TRBV5-8 with TRBJ2-5; 9 bases agree with TRBD1. The specimen was blood. This CDR3 is CASSLFGQGSTQYF. CDR3 bases: TGTGCCAGCAGCTTGTTCGGACAGGGGTCGACCCAGTACTTC. Full variable domain (remainder filled in from reference TRBV5-8 and TRBJ2-5): EAGVTQSPTHLIKTRGQQATLRCSPISGHTSVYWYQQALGLGLQFLLWYDEGEERNRGNFPPRFSGRQFPNYSSELNVNALELEDSALYLCASSLFGQGSTQYFGPGTRLLVL.